This record covers a single TCR beta chain. Its specificity is not known. V lost 0 bases to trimming and J lost 2 bases; unmatched junction nucleotides: 7. The CDR3 spans 19 residues. This entry is derived from a study of CD8+ T cells in alopecia areata. Broader study findings: Sharing of TCR sequences between patients (possibly for HLA-related reasons) was less clear than in mice. Scalp and blood samples kept many expanded lesional clones throughout tofacitinib. Given one nonresponder, whether baseline CD8+ expansion relates to response remains uncertain.

Reverse transcribed after extraction, RNA yielded cDNA as the sequencing template. Here immunoSEQ multiplex PCR was the method, and the copy in TCRdb shows in-frame clones only, minus some. The sample carries around 200,000 clones, about 55% recorded once. As for treatment: oral pan-JAK inhibitor, 5-10 mg twice daily. Lesional scalp punch biopsies and peripheral blood were collected from alopecia areata patients. This TCR derives from a human donor with alopecia areata. The chain is built from TRBV23-1 and TRBJ2-1; 13 bases align to TRBD2. TRBV23-1 is given ORF status, its function remaining uncertain. Material: CD8+ T cells sorted from blood, obtained at week 24, from a patient treated with tofacitinib. The CDR3 here is CASSQSRLGLAGTYNEQFF. The CDR3 nucleotides read TGCGCCAGCAGTCAATCTCGGTTGGGACTAGCGGGGACCTACAATGAGCAGTTCTTC.